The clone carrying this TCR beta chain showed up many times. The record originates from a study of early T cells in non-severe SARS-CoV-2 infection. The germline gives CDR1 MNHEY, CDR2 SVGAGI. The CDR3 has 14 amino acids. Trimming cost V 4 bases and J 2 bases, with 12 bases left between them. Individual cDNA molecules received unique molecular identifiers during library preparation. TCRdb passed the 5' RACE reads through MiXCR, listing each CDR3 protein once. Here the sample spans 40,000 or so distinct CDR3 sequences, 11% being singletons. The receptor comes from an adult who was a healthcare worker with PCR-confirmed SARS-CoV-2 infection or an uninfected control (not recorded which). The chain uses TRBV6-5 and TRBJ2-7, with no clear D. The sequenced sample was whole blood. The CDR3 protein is CASSSPRRPYEQYF. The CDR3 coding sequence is TGTGCCAGCAGTTCCCCCAGAAGACCCTACGAGCAGTACTTC.